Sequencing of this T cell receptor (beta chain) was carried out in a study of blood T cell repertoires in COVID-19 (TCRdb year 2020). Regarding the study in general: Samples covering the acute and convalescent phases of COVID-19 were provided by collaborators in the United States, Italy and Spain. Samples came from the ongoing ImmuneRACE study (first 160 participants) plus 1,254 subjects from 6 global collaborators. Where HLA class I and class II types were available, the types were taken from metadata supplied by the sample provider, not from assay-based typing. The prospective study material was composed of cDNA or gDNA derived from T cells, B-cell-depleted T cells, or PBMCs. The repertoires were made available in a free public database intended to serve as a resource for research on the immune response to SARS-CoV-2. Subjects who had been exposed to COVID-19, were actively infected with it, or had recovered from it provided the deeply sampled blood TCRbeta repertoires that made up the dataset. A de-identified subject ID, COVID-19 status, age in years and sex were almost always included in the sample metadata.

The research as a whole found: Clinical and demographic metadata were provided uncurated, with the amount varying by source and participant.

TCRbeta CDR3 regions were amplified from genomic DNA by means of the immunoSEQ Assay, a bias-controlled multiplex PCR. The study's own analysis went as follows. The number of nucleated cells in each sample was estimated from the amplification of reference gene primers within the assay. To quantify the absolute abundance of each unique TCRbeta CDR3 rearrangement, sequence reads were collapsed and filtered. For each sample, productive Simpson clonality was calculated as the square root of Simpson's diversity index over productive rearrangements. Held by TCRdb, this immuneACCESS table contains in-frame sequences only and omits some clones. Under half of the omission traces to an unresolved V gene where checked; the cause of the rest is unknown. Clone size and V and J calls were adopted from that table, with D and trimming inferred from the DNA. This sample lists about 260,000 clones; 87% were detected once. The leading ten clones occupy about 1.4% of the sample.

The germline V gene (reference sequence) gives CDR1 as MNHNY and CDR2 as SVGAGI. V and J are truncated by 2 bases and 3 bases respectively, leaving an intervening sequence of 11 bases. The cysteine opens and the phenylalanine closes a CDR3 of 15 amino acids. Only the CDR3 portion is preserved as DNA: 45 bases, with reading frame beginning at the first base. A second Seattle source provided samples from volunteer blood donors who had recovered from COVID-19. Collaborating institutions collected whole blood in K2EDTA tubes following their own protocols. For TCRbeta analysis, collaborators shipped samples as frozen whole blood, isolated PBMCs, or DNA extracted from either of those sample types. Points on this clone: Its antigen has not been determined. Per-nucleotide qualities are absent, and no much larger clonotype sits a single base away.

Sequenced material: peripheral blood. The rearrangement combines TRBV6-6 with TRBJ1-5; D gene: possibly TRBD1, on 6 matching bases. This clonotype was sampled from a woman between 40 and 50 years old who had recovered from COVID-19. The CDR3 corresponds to CASSYHGQTNQPQHF. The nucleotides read TGTGCCAGCAGTTACCACGGACAGACCAATCAGCCCCAGCATTTT.